A single sample gave rise to the 15 T cell receptor beta chains below, sequenced in a study of T cells after yellow fever vaccination (dated by TCRdb to about 2019). The treatment or condition label of this sample denotes: live attenuated yellow fever vaccine strain. Libraries were made using 5' RACE. The sample was run on an Illumina NovaSeq 6000. Using fastp at Q25 and MiXCR, TCRdb reprocessed the public reads and kept productive beta chains. Every entry covers one CDR3 protein and lists the most common genes and DNA from its rows. The sample profile shows approximately 240,000 distinct CDR3 sequences; roughly 3.7% of them were found once. Of the sample, 19% falls within the top ten clones. Sequencing used PBMCs, obtained 15 days after the yellow fever booster vaccination. The source of these receptors is a man in his late teens or twenties who received the YFV17D yellow fever vaccine.

This clonotype has ten or more counts. The rearrangement joins TRBV4-1 to TRBJ1-4, with 8 bases fitting TRBD1. CDR3 size: 16 residues. V shed 3 bases, J shed 5 bases, and the junction held 8 bases outside the gene matches. CDR1 MGHRA and CDR2 YSYEKL come from the germline V gene. The CDR3, as DNA: TGCGCCAGCAGCCAGGACGCGGGACAGGCAAATGAAAAACTGTTTTTT. It encodes CASSQDAGQANEKLFF.

In this sample, this clonotype turned up many times. The chain links TRBV3-1 to TRBJ2-2; D not certain. V gave up 2 bases and J gave up 6 bases, with 4 bases separating them. The length of the CDR3 is 12 residues. The germline gives CDR1 LGHDT, CDR2 YNNKEL (reference sequence). CDR3 region: CASSQIAGELFF. The CDR3 DNA sequence: TGTGCCAGCAGCCAAATCGCCGGGGAGCTGTTTTTT.

This clonotype was counted ten times or more. The rearrangement links TRBV7-8 to TRBJ1-1; 12 nucleotides agree with TRBD1. V was pared by 5 bases and J by 5 bases, with 9 bases of the junction left unmatched. CDR3 length: 16 amino acids. Germline V gene data show CDR1 as SGHVS and CDR2 as FQNEAQ. The CDR3 nucleotides read TGTGCCAGCAGCCCTGGGACAGGGGGCGCGGGGACTGAAGCTTTCTTT. It yields the protein CASSPGTGGAGTEAFF. The full variable domain, in which reference TRBV7-8 and TRBJ1-1 provide the parts outside the CDR3, is GAGVSQSPRYKVAKRGQDVALRCDPISGHVSLFWYQQALGQGPEFLTYFQNEAQLDKSGLPSDRFFAERPEGSVSTLKIQRTQQEDSAVYLCASSPGTGGAGTEAFFGQGTRLTVV.

This clonotype showed up many times. The chain joins TRBV5-4 to TRBJ2-7, with a possible D match to TRBD2 (7 bases). The CDR3 is 15 amino acids. CDR1 is SGHNT, CDR2 YYREEE, per germline (reference sequence). V was shortened by 0 bases and J by 0 bases, with 10 bases between the two germline ends. In DNA form, the CDR3 reads TGTGCCAGCAGCTTGGATGCGGGGGCCTCCTACGAGCAGTACGTC. Translation: CASSLDAGASYEQYV.

The table lists this clonotype with many counts. The chain links TRBV5-1 to TRBJ2-7; 11 positions match TRBD1. The CDR3 is made up of 15 amino acids. Losses at the gene ends were 1 base for V and 3 bases for J; bases not matched to a gene: 3. Germline values: CDR1 SGHRS, CDR2 YFSETQ. The CDR3 DNA is TGCGCCAGCAGCTTGACCGGGACAGGGGGCTACGAGCAGTACTTC. It codes for CASSLTGTGGYEQYF.

Many counts were recorded for this clonotype. This chain's CDR3 is CATSRDGGKQETQYF. CDR3 nucleotides: TGTGCCACCAGCAGAGATGGCGGCAAACAAGAGACCCAGTACTTC. The gene calls are TRBV15 and TRBJ2-5; D remains unclear. Trimming stripped 0 bases from V and 2 bases from J, with 10 bases between. This CDR3 spans 15 amino acids. Germline CDR1 LNHNV, CDR2 YYDKDF (reference sequence).

This clonotype was counted at least ten times. This chain uses TRBV29-1 with TRBJ1-6; 8 bases map to TRBD1. The trim removed 7 bases at V and 5 bases at J, leaving 4 bases unmatched. Germline CDR1 reads SQVTM; CDR2 reads ANQGSEA. The CDR3 sequence is 13 residues long. The CDR3 sequence is CSARTGNNSPLHF. The CDR3 DNA is TGCAGCGCAAGGACAGGGAATAATTCACCCCTCCACTTT. Supplemented by reference TRBV29-1 and TRBJ1-6, the full variable domain reads SAVISQKPSRDICQRGTSLTIQCQVDSQVTMMFWYRQQPGQSLTLIATANQGSEATYESGFVIDKFPISRPNLTFSTLTVSNMSPEDSSIYLCSARTGNNSPLHFGNGTRLTVT.

This clonotype was recorded many times. This chain uses TRBV6-5 with TRBJ1-2; D remains ambiguous. The V and J ends lost 8 bases and 8 bases respectively, with 9 bases between them. Germline V gene sequence: CDR1 MNHEY, CDR2 SVGAGI. CDR3 length: 10 residues. The CDR3 DNA reads as TGTGCCAGCGGCGATGGGGGCTACACCTTC. Translation: CASGDGGYTF.

This clonotype has a count of ten or more. This chain connects TRBV7-2 to TRBJ2-7; D perhaps matches TRBD1 (6 bases). The CDR3 extends over 15 amino acids. The germline CDR1 and CDR2 sequences are SGHTA and FQGNSA. V was cut by 6 bases and J by 2 bases, with 17 bases left in between. In DNA form, the CDR3 reads TGTGCCAGCAGATCAGAACCATGGGACACCTACGAGCAGTACTTC. It translates to CASRSEPWDTYEQYF.

This clonotype was seen ten or more times. The genes are TRBV12-3 or TRBV12-4 and TRBJ1-4, with no clear D. The V end lost 3 bases, the J end lost 0 bases, and 5 bases lay between the germline ends. This CDR3 spans 14 amino acids. The CDR3 loop is CASSLDATNEKLFF. CDR3 coding DNA: TGTGCCAGCAGTTTGGATGCAACTAATGAAAAACTGTTTTTT.

As for this clonotype: A much larger clone lies a single base off, so this may be a read error. The rearrangement joins TRBV4-3 to TRBJ1-5; weak D call: TRBD1 (5 bases). V was cut by 3 bases and J by 6 bases, with 24 bases left in between. Germline-derived CDR1 and CDR2 are LGHNA and YSLEER. The CDR3 is made up of 18 amino acids. In DNA form, the CDR3 reads TGCGCCAGCAGCCATGATCGCCTGGGGCCTTTGAAGGGTCAGCCCCAGCATTTT. Protein sequence: CASSHDRLGPLKGQPQHF.

The sample holds many counts of this clonotype. The rearrangement links TRBV7-2 to TRBJ1-6; TRBD1 matches at 9 bases. CDR1 is SGHTA and CDR2 is FQGNSA in the germline V gene. The V and J ends lost 5 bases and 0 bases, in that order; junction bases with no gene match: 11. The CDR3 runs 19 residues. CDR3 DNA sequence: TGTGCCAGCAGCGACCCGGACAGGGGCCAAAGCTCCTATAATTCACCCCTCCACTTT. Translated, it gives CASSDPDRGQSSYNSPLHF.

A remark on this clonotype: Since a much larger clone is just one base distant, this may be a read error. This chain links TRBV4-3 with TRBJ1-2; 8 nucleotides align to TRBD1. CDR3 length: 14 residues. V lost 1 base to trimming and J lost 3 bases; unmatched junction nucleotides: 1. Germline V gene data show CDR1 as LGHNA and CDR2 as YSLEER. In nucleotides, the CDR3 is TGCGCCAGCAGCCAAGGGACAGGGTACTATGGCTACACCTTC. This sequence encodes CASSQGTGYYGYTF.

This clonotype was picked up many times. The chain couples TRBV4-1 to TRBJ2-3; no firm D call. The CDR3 spans 15 residues. Trimming removed 4 bases at V and 0 bases at J, with 11 bases between. The germline V gene has CDR1 MGHRA and CDR2 YSYEKL. In DNA, the CDR3 is TGCGCCAGCAGCCCCCGGGCCGTTAGCACAGATACGCAGTATTTT. Translated: CASSPRAVSTDTQYF.

In this sample, this clonotype turned up many times. This chain connects TRBV7-9 to TRBJ1-6; possibly TRBD1 for D (5 bases). The V gene lost 5 bases and the J gene lost 6 bases, with 14 bases spanning the gap. The CDR3 is made up of 15 amino acids. Germline CDR1 and CDR2: SEHNR and FQNEAQ (reference sequence). CDR3 bases: TGTGCCAGCAGCACCTCGGGGCTGGGTAATTCACCCCTCCACTTT. Its protein product is CASSTSGLGNSPLHF.